These 22 T cell receptor beta chains originate from one sample sequenced in a study of T cell responses to AZD1222 COVID-19 vaccine (dated by TCRdb to the early 2020s). Library preparation was by the immunoSEQ multiplex PCR assay. The table was pulled from immuneACCESS by TCRdb, which kept in-frame rearrangements only. Such tables lose some clones; where checked, under half of the loss comes from unresolved V genes, and the rest has no known cause. The sample table lists over 120,000 clones, roughly 87% of them with a count of one. The leading ten clones occupy approximately 5.1% of the sample. According to the study, the label for this sample's time point signals: about 28 days (+/-7) after the second vaccine dose. The treatment or condition label of this sample denotes: meningococcal conjugate vaccine given as trial control. Source: peripheral blood, taken 28 days after the second dose of the MenACWY control vaccine. The receptor source for this set is an adult who received the MenACWY meningococcal vaccine as a control.

This clone was seen only a few times. The chain is built from TRBV5-4 and TRBJ2-3; no clear D gene. V lost 0 bases to trimming and J lost 3 bases, with 2 bases between them. Germline lookup yields CDR1 SGHNT and CDR2 YYREEE (reference sequence). This CDR3 is 12 amino acids long. In DNA, the CDR3 is TGTGCCAGCAGCTTGGAAACAGATACGCAGTATTTT. Protein product: CASSLETDTQYF.

The rearrangement uses TRBV6-5 and TRBJ2-7, with no clear D. This CDR3 comprises 11 residues. Germline CDR1 is MNHEY and CDR2 is SVGAGI. V was trimmed by 10 bases and J by 3 bases, leaving 10 bases between them. CDR3 coding DNA: TGTGCCACCGGCCCCCTCTACGAGCAGTACTTC. It codes for CATGPLYEQYF.

The chain uses TRBV28 and TRBJ2-1; possibly TRBD1 or TRBD2 for D (5 bases each). The CDR3 has 14 residues. Trimming left V 7 bases short and J 7 bases short, with 17 bases between. The germline V gene has CDR1 MDHEN and CDR2 SYDVKM. Here the CDR3 reads CASKGLGVGNEQFF. CDR3 nucleotide sequence: TGTGCCAGCAAGGGCTTGGGGGTGGGGAATGAGCAGTTCTTC.

This clone came up once. V gene TRBV5-1 combines with J gene TRBJ1-1, with D unclear. Trimming pared 0 bases from V and 1 base from J, leaving 10 bases between. CDR1 and CDR2 from the germline V gene are SGHRS and YFSETQ. The CDR3 has 15 residues. For the CDR3, the DNA is TGCGCCAGCAGCTTGGGGGCGGCGGGGAACACTGAAGCTTTCTTT. Translating gives CASSLGAAGNTEAFF.

This chain connects TRBV18 to TRBJ2-1; 7 bases are shared with TRBD2. CDR3 length equals 16 residues. V shed 2 bases and J 5 bases; nucleotides not matched to a gene: 9. CDR1 and CDR2 from the germline V gene are KGHSH and LQKENI. The DNA of the CDR3 is TGTGCCAGCTCACCATCGCGAGCGGGGAAAAACAATGAGCAGTTCTTC. Its translation: CASSPSRAGKNNEQFF.

This clone appeared once. The rearrangement joins TRBV20-1 to TRBJ2-1; possible D gene TRBD2, 6 bases. V lost 3 bases, J lost 0 bases, and 12 bases lay in between. Germline V gene data show CDR1 as DFQATT and CDR2 as SNEGSKA (reference sequence). CDR3 length equals 15 residues. The CDR3 loop reads CSASGPGVSYNEQFF. CDR3 in DNA: TGCAGTGCTAGTGGTCCGGGAGTCTCCTACAATGAGCAGTTCTTC.

The rearrangement uses TRBV7-2 and TRBJ2-6; D remains unclear. Germline V CDR1 and CDR2: SGHTA, FQGNSA. Trimming shortened V by 1 base and J by 5 bases, and 15 bases separated the two germline ends. This CDR3 is 17 amino acids long. CDR3 in DNA: TGTGCCAGCAGCTTAGAAACAGTAGGGATCTGGGCCAACGTCCTGACTTTC. It is translated as CASSLETVGIWANVLTF.

This chain joins TRBV2 and TRBJ1-4; 8 nucleotides align to TRBD1. Trimming removed 7 bases from V and 7 bases from J; junction bases left unmatched: 8. From germline, CDR1 is SNHLY and CDR2 FYNNEI. CDR3 length equals 14 residues. CDR3 in amino acids: CASNTQGAGEKLFF. CDR3 nucleotides: TGTGCCAGCAACACCCAGGGGGCGGGTGAAAAACTGTTTTTT. Combining the CDR3 with reference TRBV2 and TRBJ1-4 gives the whole variable domain EPEVTQTPSHQVTQMGQEVILRCVPISNHLYFYWYRQILGQKVEFLVSFYNNEISEKSEIFDDQFSVERPDGSNFTLKIRSTKLEDSAMYFCASNTQGAGEKLFFGSGTQLSVL.

The rearrangement uses TRBV19 and TRBJ1-6, with D unresolved. Germline V CDR1 and CDR2: LNHDA, SQIVND (reference sequence). Trimming cost V 7 bases and J 9 bases, with 13 bases left between them. The CDR3 contains 13 residues. The CDR3 region is CASIAASGSPLHF. In nucleotides, the CDR3 is TGTGCCAGTATCGCGGCTTCGGGTTCACCCCTCCACTTT.

The chain links TRBV7-2 to TRBJ1-3; unclear D gene. The CDR3 has 12 residues. With 6 bases removed from V and 3 bases from J, the gap between germline ends came to 6 bases. The germline V gene encodes CDR1 SGHTA and CDR2 FQGNSA. The chain's CDR3 is CASREDGNTIYF. In nucleotides, the CDR3 is TGTGCCAGCAGGGAAGATGGAAACACCATATATTTT.

This chain links TRBV4-1 with TRBJ1-2, with 8 nucleotides matching TRBD1. The CDR3 totals 15 residues. Germline CDR1 reads MGHRA; CDR2 reads YSYEKL. V was pared by 3 bases and J by 7 bases, with 10 bases of the junction left unmatched. The CDR3 here is CASSHPTGDVGGYTF. Here the CDR3 DNA reads TGCGCCAGCAGCCACCCGACAGGGGATGTAGGTGGCTACACCTTC.

The chain links TRBV27 to TRBJ1-1; D is ambiguous. This CDR3 region has 15 residues. Germline V gene data show CDR1 as MNHEY and CDR2 as SMNVEV (reference sequence). The V end lost 0 bases, the J end lost 0 bases, and 8 bases lay between the germline ends. The CDR3 is CASSLSLSMNTEAFF. For the CDR3, the DNA is TGTGCCAGCAGTTTATCTCTGAGCATGAACACTGAAGCTTTCTTT.

The CDR3 is CASSDGGGVNEQFF. In DNA, the CDR3 is TGTGCCAGCAGTGACGGCGGGGGGGTAAATGAGCAGTTCTTC. The rearrangement uses TRBV2 and TRBJ2-1; 9 bases line up with TRBD2. The CDR3 has 14 amino acids. V shed 3 bases and J 7 bases; nucleotides not matched to a gene: 4. Germline loops: CDR1 SNHLY, CDR2 FYNNEI.

This clone has just one count. The gene calls are TRBV7-3 and TRBJ1-2, with D possibly TRBD1 on 5 matching bases. CDR1 is SGHTA, CDR2 FQGTGA, per germline. This CDR3 comprises 13 residues. V was trimmed by 5 bases and J by 10 bases, leaving 17 bases between them. DNA of the CDR3: TGTGCCAGCAGCCCGATGGTGGGGGATGACTACACCTTC. Protein sequence: CASSPMVGDDYTF.

The chain employs TRBV2 and TRBJ1-5; D not certain. The V gene's germline CDR1 is SNHLY and CDR2 FYNNEI. The CDR3 spans 14 residues. With 7 bases removed from V and 4 bases from J, the gap between germline ends came to 14 bases. The CDR3 region has the DNA TGTGCCAGCATGGAATTCTCGGGGAATCAGCCCCAGCATTTT. Residues: CASMEFSGNQPQHF.

The chain links TRBV7-9 to TRBJ2-1; a weak D match, TRBD1 (5 bases). Germline values: CDR1 SEHNR, CDR2 FQNEAQ (reference sequence). The CDR3 is made up of 12 amino acids. V was pared by 3 bases and J by 12 bases, with 12 bases between. CDR3 bases: TGTGCCAGCAGCTTCCTTACAGGATGGCAGTTCTTC. Translating it yields CASSFLTGWQFF.

The CDR3 region has the DNA TGTGCCAGCTCACTCACAGGAGTTAGCAATCAGCCCCAGCATTTT. Its protein product is CASSLTGVSNQPQHF. The rearrangement joins TRBV18 to TRBJ1-5; D is possibly TRBD1 (5 bases). Trimming took 4 bases from V and 0 from J, leaving 10 bases between them. The CDR3 extends over 15 amino acids. Per the germline V gene, CDR1 is KGHSH and CDR2 is LQKENI.

J is TRBJ2-1 and V is TRBV7-3, with a possible D match to TRBD1 (5 bases). With 2 bases removed from V and 3 bases from J, the gap between germline ends came to 14 bases. Per germline, CDR1 SGHTA and CDR2 FQGTGA. The CDR3 spans 16 residues. CDR3 region: CASSLSGFVIYNEQFF. As DNA, the CDR3 is TGTGCCAGCAGCTTATCAGGGTTTGTTATCTACAATGAGCAGTTCTTC.

The V call is TRBV3-1 (or the pseudogene TRBV3-2), the J call TRBJ2-6; D uncertain. Germline-derived CDR1 and CDR2 are LGHDT and YNNKEL (reference sequence). The V gene lost 9 bases and the J gene lost 2 bases, with 8 bases spanning the gap. The CDR3 extends over 13 amino acids. The CDR3 protein is CASRAAGANVLTF. The CDR3 DNA follows: TGTGCCAGTAGGGCTGCTGGGGCCAACGTCCTGACTTTC.

The chain couples TRBV18 to TRBJ2-2; TRBD2 might be the D (6 bases). V was cut by 2 bases and J by 7 bases, with 8 bases left in between. Per the germline V gene, CDR1 is KGHSH and CDR2 is LQKENI. The CDR3 is made up of 13 amino acids. The CDR3 reads CASSPGAGGELFF. As DNA, the CDR3 is TGTGCCAGCTCACCAGGAGCGGGCGGGGAGCTGTTTTTT.

The rearrangement joins TRBV10-3 to TRBJ2-7; possibly TRBD2 for D (6 bases). The ends were cut back, 4 bases at V and 6 bases at J, with 25 bases in the middle. The CDR3 spans 17 residues. Looked up from germline, CDR1 is ENHRY and CDR2 is SYGVKD. The CDR3 loop is CAISAGQADGEVAEQYF. The DNA for the CDR3 is TGTGCCATCAGTGCTGGGCAGGCGGACGGGGAGGTTGCCGAGCAGTACTTC.

The chain employs TRBV2 and TRBJ1-3; maybe TRBD1 (5 bases). Per the germline V gene, CDR1 is SNHLY and CDR2 is FYNNEI. Trimming stripped 7 bases from V and 0 bases from J, with 16 bases between. This CDR3 comprises 16 residues. Here the CDR3 reads CASTILQATSGNTIYF. In DNA, the CDR3 is TGTGCCAGCACCATCCTACAGGCCACCTCTGGAAACACCATATATTTT.